What follows are 18 T cell receptor beta chains derived from one specimen sequenced in a study of blood T cell repertoires in COVID-19. The data were produced by immunoSEQ multiplex PCR, yet TCRdb's version contains in-frame clones alone and is incomplete. The data show 150,000 to 200,000 clones, around 80% seen once. Material: PBMCs or T cells enriched from blood (not recorded which). The receptors stem from a woman aged 45-59 years who had recovered from COVID-19.

This sequence joins TRBV3-1 (or the pseudogene TRBV3-2) and TRBJ1-4; D not certain. Trimming removed 5 bases from V and 6 bases from J, with 13 bases in between. Germline CDR1 LGHDT, CDR2 YNNKEL (reference sequence). The CDR3 totals 14 residues. CDR3 sequence reads: CASSYRAGHEKLFF. CDR3 coding DNA: TGTGCCAGCAGCTATCGTGCTGGGCATGAAAAACTGTTTTTT.

The chain carries TRBV7-8 and TRBJ1-1, with D possibly TRBD1 on 5 matching bases. The CDR3 loop spans 16 amino acids. Germline V gene sequence: CDR1 SGHVS, CDR2 FQNEAQ. V lost 5 bases, J lost 0 bases, and 16 bases lay in between. The CDR3 loop reads CASSPKGLLMNTEAFF. DNA of the CDR3: TGTGCCAGCAGCCCAAAGGGACTCCTGATGAACACTGAAGCTTTCTTT.

V is TRBV5-6 and J is TRBJ2-3, with D maybe TRBD1 (6 bases). The V end lost 4 bases, the J end lost 0 bases, and 12 bases lay between the germline ends. Looked up from germline, CDR1 is SGHDT and CDR2 is YYEEEE. This CDR3 region has 15 residues. CDR3 in DNA: TGTGCCAGCAGCAAAGGACAGAGTAGCACAGATACGCAGTATTTT. Translating it yields CASSKGQSSTDTQYF.

The J gene is TRBJ1-1, the V gene TRBV5-1; no firm D call. The CDR3 is 13 amino acids. CDR1 and CDR2 (germline): SGHRS, YFSETQ. V lost 5 bases to trimming and J lost 1 base, with 9 bases between them. The CDR3 protein is CASRESPNTEAFF. The CDR3 bases are TGCGCCAGCAGGGAGAGCCCGAACACTGAAGCTTTCTTT. The variable domain in full, completed from reference TRBV5-1 and TRBJ1-1, reads KAGVTQTPRYLIKTRGQQVTLSCSPISGHRSVSWYQQTPGQGLQFLFEYFSETQRNKGNFPGRFSGRQFSNSRSEMNVSTLELGDSALYLCASRESPNTEAFFGQGTRLTVV.

This clone occurred once. V gene TRBV18 combines with J gene TRBJ2-7; 8 nucleotides line up with TRBD2. Losses at the gene ends were 3 bases for V and 4 bases for J; bases not matched to a gene: 5. The CDR3 covers 14 residues. In germline, CDR1 is KGHSH, CDR2 LQKENI. The CDR3 here is CASSPLSSGYEQYF. The CDR3 DNA follows: TGTGCCAGCTCACCTCTTTCTAGCGGGTACGAGCAGTACTTC.

The V gene is TRBV27, the J gene TRBJ2-5, with 14 positions matching TRBD2. Trimming cost V 1 base and J 7 bases; bases outside gene matches: 8. This CDR3 has 17 amino acids. Germline V gene data show CDR1 as MNHEY and CDR2 as SMNVEV (reference sequence). In nucleotides, the CDR3 is TGTGCCAGCAGTTTATTAGGGACTAGCGGGAGTTTAGGGACCCAGTACTTC. Its protein product is CASSLLGTSGSLGTQYF.

The rearrangement uses TRBV28 and TRBJ1-5, with unresolved D. V was trimmed by 5 bases and J by 0 bases, leaving 8 bases between them. This CDR3 has 14 residues. Germline V lookup: CDR1 MDHEN, CDR2 SYDVKM. CDR3 in amino acids: CASSQSYSNQPQHF. Written as DNA, the CDR3 is TGTGCCAGCAGTCAGTCATATAGCAATCAGCCCCAGCATTTT.

This chain connects TRBV5-1 to TRBJ2-7; possibly TRBD2 for D (6 bases). CDR3 length: 16 amino acids. Trimming shortened V by 4 bases and J by 2 bases, and 19 bases separated the two germline ends. In germline, CDR1 is SGHRS, CDR2 YFSETQ. The CDR3 bases are TGCGCCAGCAGCCACGGGGGATCAGCGTTGGCCTACGAGCAGTACTTC. It yields the protein CASSHGGSALAYEQYF.

The chain links TRBV28 to TRBJ2-6; D perhaps matches TRBD1 (5 bases). V was shortened by 5 bases and J by 0 bases, with 14 bases between the two germline ends. CDR1 and CDR2 (germline): MDHEN, SYDVKM. The CDR3 has 17 residues. The CDR3 sequence is CASSRWKDNSGANVLTF. In DNA, the CDR3 is TGTGCCAGCAGTCGTTGGAAGGACAACTCTGGGGCCAACGTCCTGACTTTC.

This clone occurred once. The chain is built from TRBV7-2 and TRBJ2-5; maybe TRBD2 (6 bases). This CDR3 is built from 15 residues. The V end was cut by 4 bases, the J end by 2 bases, with 14 bases between. The V gene's germline CDR1 is SGHTA and CDR2 FQGNSA. Written as DNA, the CDR3 is TGTGCCAGCAGCTACGCTAGCGTTCCTCAAGAGACCCAGTACTTC. Translated: CASSYASVPQETQYF.

The chain is built from TRBV5-1 and TRBJ1-1; TRBD1 aligns across 7 bases. Germline CDR1 SGHRS, CDR2 YFSETQ. V was clipped by 0 bases and J by 5 bases; unmatched bases: 4. The CDR3 has 14 amino acids. The CDR3 protein is CASSLGQGWTEAFF. CDR3 coding DNA: TGCGCCAGCAGCTTGGGACAGGGTTGGACTGAAGCTTTCTTT.

The chain has TRBV7-9 and TRBJ2-7; 12 bases agree with TRBD1. J gave up 4 bases and V 1 base, and 2 bases lay outside the gene matches. The CDR3 length is 15 residues. Per germline, CDR1 SEHNR and CDR2 FQNEAQ (reference sequence). In DNA form, the CDR3 reads TGTGCCAGCAGCTTAGTGGGACAGGGGGCTTACGAGCAGTACTTC. Its protein product is CASSLVGQGAYEQYF.

The CDR3: CASSLGPSWGQVTDTQYF. The CDR3 nucleotides read TGCGCCAGCAGCTTGGGTCCCAGCTGGGGACAGGTGACAGATACGCAGTATTTT. V usage is TRBV5-1 and J usage is TRBJ2-3; 8 bases are a match to TRBD1. CDR1 and CDR2 from the germline V gene are SGHRS and YFSETQ. There are 18 residues in the CDR3. The V gene end was trimmed by 0 bases and the J gene end by 3 bases; junction bases not matched to a gene: 12.

The chain recombines TRBV19 with TRBJ1-5, with TRBD1 matching over 9 bases. The CDR3 runs to 17 residues. The V gene's germline CDR1 is LNHDA and CDR2 SQIVND (reference sequence). V dropped 4 bases and J dropped 0; count of bases not matched to a gene: 7. CDR3 nucleotides: TGTGCCAGTAGTAAGGGGACAGGGACTTATAGCAATCAGCCCCAGCATTTT. This translates into CASSKGTGTYSNQPQHF.

The rearrangement links TRBV5-1 to TRBJ1-5; maybe TRBD1 (5 bases). Germline assignment: CDR1 SGHRS and CDR2 YFSETQ. This CDR3 comprises 15 residues. V was shortened by 0 bases and J by 6 bases, with 13 bases between the two germline ends. DNA of the CDR3: TGCGCCAGCAGCTTGGGGCAGGGAGGTTCTCAGCCCCAGCATTTT. This encodes CASSLGQGGSQPQHF.

The chain uses TRBV12-3 or TRBV12-4 and TRBJ2-7, with D maybe TRBD1 (5 bases). The CDR3 extends over 13 amino acids. Trimming took off 5 bases at V and 6 bases at J, with 14 bases between the two ends. In DNA form, the CDR3 reads TGTGCCAGCAGTAAAGGGGTAGACAGCGAGCAGTACTTC. This gives the protein CASSKGVDSEQYF.

The V and J genes are TRBV19 and TRBJ2-7; 9 nucleotides align to TRBD1. Germline CDR1 and CDR2: LNHDA and SQIVND (reference sequence). The CDR3 length is 15 residues. V trimming: 2 bases; J trimming: 4 bases; junction bases outside the gene matches: 6. The CDR3 spells CASSIKADRGYEQYF. The CDR3 nucleotides read TGTGCCAGTAGTATAAAAGCGGACAGGGGATACGAGCAGTACTTC.

The V gene is TRBV16, the J gene TRBJ2-2; no definite D call. CDR3 size: 15 residues. Germline V gives CDR1 KGHSY, CDR2 FQNENV. V lost 0 bases and J lost 3, with 8 bases in between. The DNA of the CDR3 is TGTGCCAGCAGCCAATCGGGCGCCTACACCGGGGAGCTGTTTTTT. Protein: CASSQSGAYTGELFF. Full variable domain (outside the CDR3, taken from reference TRBV16 and TRBJ2-2): GEEVAQTPKHLVRGEGQKAKLYCAPIKGHSYVFWYQQVLKNEFKFLISFQNENVFDETGMPKERFSAKCLPNSPCSLEIQATKLEDSAVYFCASSQSGAYTGELFFGEGSRLTVL.